This T cell receptor (beta chain) was profiled in a study of early T cells in non-severe SARS-CoV-2 infection. On the study more broadly: Sequenced bulk RNA came from whole blood that was unsorted, and chains were unpaired.

This clonotype was seen repeatedly, ten times or more. TCRdb fed the 5' RACE reads into MiXCR, producing one record per CDR3 protein. The profile shows around 57,000 distinct CDR3 sequences, around a tenth of them singletons. This clonotype was sampled from an adult who was a healthcare worker with PCR-confirmed SARS-CoV-2 infection or an uninfected control (not recorded which). The sample was whole blood.

The CDR3 DNA follows: TGCAGCGTTGAAGGGACCGAAAGGTCACAAGAGACCCAGTACTTC. It codes for CSVEGTERSQETQYF. J is TRBJ2-5 and V is TRBV29-1, with D unclear. Germline lookup yields CDR1 SQVTM and CDR2 ANQGSEA. Trimming pared 1 base from V and 2 bases from J, leaving 14 bases between. The CDR3 has 15 residues. The full variable domain, rest sourced from reference TRBV29-1 and TRBJ2-5, is SAVISQKPSRDICQRGTSLTIQCQVDSQVTMMFWYRQQPGQSLTLIATANQGSEATYESGFVIDKFPISRPNLTFSTLTVSNMSPEDSSIYLCSVEGTERSQETQYFGPGTRLLVL.